Shown below are 25 T cell receptor beta chains from a single sample sequenced in a study of control samples from healthy donors and cancer patients. Sequencing was performed with immunoSEQ multiplex PCR; in TCRdb, only in-frame clones are kept and a portion is missing. The table shows 120,000 or so clones, with around 93% occurring only once. The material sequenced was blood. These receptors were collected from a man in his late teens or twenties in good health.

The CDR3 DNA follows: TGCGCCAGCAGCCCAGTCCGGGCAGGGAGACAGTATGGCTACACCTTC. Encoded protein: CASSPVRAGRQYGYTF. The chain couples TRBV5-1 to TRBJ1-2, with D possibly being TRBD1 (5 bases). V was trimmed by 4 bases and J by 5 bases, leaving 21 bases between them. CDR1 SGHRS and CDR2 YFSETQ come from the germline V gene. This CDR3 comprises 16 residues.

This rearrangement joins TRBV4-1 to TRBJ2-7; 7 nucleotides align to TRBD1. The CDR3 totals 14 residues. CDR1 and CDR2 (germline): MGHRA, YSYEKL. The V and J ends lost 0 bases and 3 bases, in that order; junction bases with no gene match: 2. The CDR3 region has the DNA TGCGCCAGCAGCCAAGATGGGGACAGCTACGAGCAGTACTTC. Its protein is CASSQDGDSYEQYF.

The CDR3 DNA is TGTGCCAGCAGCCAGGAGGGGTCCGGCACTGAAGCTTTCTTT. This gives the protein CASSQEGSGTEAFF. This chain uses TRBV4-2 with TRBJ1-1; D might be TRBD1 (5 bases). The CDR3 consists of 14 residues. Germline CDR1 LGHNA, CDR2 YNFKEQ. Trimming pared 3 bases from V and 4 bases from J, leaving 12 bases between.

The chain combines TRBV11-2 with TRBJ1-2; TRBD1 agrees at 7 bases. The junction had 10 bases not matched to a gene; V was cut back by 0 bases and J by 6 bases. Germline CDR1 and CDR2: SGHAT and FQNNGV. The CDR3 sequence is 16 residues long. This CDR3 reads CASSLDLITGEDGYTF. For the CDR3, the DNA is TGTGCCAGCAGCTTAGATCTTATCACAGGGGAGGATGGCTACACCTTC.

The rearrangement uses TRBV5-1 and TRBJ1-1, with TRBD1 matching over 10 bases. CDR3 size: 18 residues. CDR1 and CDR2 from the germline V gene are SGHRS and YFSETQ. Trimming cost V 0 bases and J 0 bases; bases outside gene matches: 8. Here the CDR3 reads CASSLVRDRGHMNTEAFF. CDR3 nucleotide sequence: TGCGCCAGCAGCTTGGTCCGGGACAGGGGTCACATGAACACTGAAGCTTTCTTT. Supplemented by reference TRBV5-1 and TRBJ1-1, the full variable domain reads KAGVTQTPRYLIKTRGQQVTLSCSPISGHRSVSWYQQTPGQGLQFLFEYFSETQRNKGNFPGRFSGRQFSNSRSEMNVSTLELGDSALYLCASSLVRDRGHMNTEAFFGQGTRLTVV.

V is TRBV6-5 and J is TRBJ1-1; 7 bases line up with TRBD1. The CDR3 extends over 15 amino acids. The J segment lost 7 bases and the V segment lost 4 bases, leaving 12 bases of the junction unmatched. In germline, CDR1 is MNHEY, CDR2 SVGAGI. CDR3 residues: CASSSSGGRFGEAFF. Written as DNA, the CDR3 is TGTGCCAGCAGTTCTTCAGGGGGAAGGTTTGGTGAAGCTTTCTTT.

The CDR3 loop is CASSQDLSPRFYGYTF. The CDR3 region has the DNA TGCGCCAGCAGCCAAGACCTCAGCCCCAGATTCTATGGCTACACCTTC. The chain links TRBV4-1 to TRBJ1-2; D not certain. The CDR3 is 16 residues long. Germline values: CDR1 MGHRA, CDR2 YSYEKL. The germline V and J ends were trimmed by 0 bases and 4 bases, with 15 bases remaining between them.

This clone was recorded at least ten times. V gene TRBV29-1 combines with J gene TRBJ1-4; TRBD1 is a possible D gene (6 bases). V lost 4 bases, J lost 2 bases, and 11 bases lay in between. The germline gives CDR1 SQVTM, CDR2 ANQGSEA. This CDR3 is 14 amino acids long. CDR3 nucleotides: TGCAGCGTTGGCTTGGGGGGCACTAATGAAAAACTGTTTTTT. This translates into CSVGLGGTNEKLFF.

V is TRBV6-4 and J is TRBJ1-2, with D perhaps TRBD1 (5 bases). The CDR3 contains 15 residues. V was clipped by 4 bases and J by 3 bases, with 15 bases between them. Per germline, CDR1 MRHNA and CDR2 SNTAGT. The CDR3 protein is CASSAIPGSDYGYTF. In nucleotides, the CDR3 is TGTGCCAGCAGTGCAATTCCAGGGAGCGACTATGGCTACACCTTC.

V is TRBV4-1 and J is TRBJ2-5; a weak D match, TRBD1 (6 bases). The germline gives CDR1 MGHRA, CDR2 YSYEKL. V lost 5 bases to trimming and J lost 2 bases, with 15 bases between them. The CDR3 consists of 15 residues. CDR3 nucleotide sequence: TGCGCCAGCAGCTACGGGACAAGAGCTCAAGAGACCCAGTACTTC. Protein product: CASSYGTRAQETQYF.

V is TRBV9 and J is TRBJ2-1, with 9 bases that match TRBD2. The germline CDR1 and CDR2 sequences are SGDLS and YYNGEE. With V trimmed by 2 bases and J by 9 bases, 12 bases remained unmatched. CDR3 length equals 16 residues. CDR3 coding DNA: TGTGCCAGCAGCGTCGGGGGGGCGGGGGGGCTAGGTGAGCAGTTCTTC. Its translation: CASSVGGAGGLGEQFF.

Comments on this clone: Its ends do not fully match the called genes, so a read error is possible. The chain joins TRBV9 to TRBJ1-2; D not certain. CDR1 is SGDLS, CDR2 YYNGEE, per germline. The CDR3 consists of 11 residues. This CDR3 reads CASSPSDTAAF. DNA for the CDR3: TGTGCCAGCAGTCCCTCCGACACCGCCGCCTTC. The complete variable domain, with remaining parts taken from reference TRBV9 and TRBJ1-2, reads DSGVTQTPKHLITATGQRVTLRCSPRSGDLSVYWYQQSLDQGLQFLIQYYNGEERAKGNILERFSAQQFPDLHSELNLSSLELGDSALYFCASSPSDTAAFGSGTRLTVV.

The chain carries TRBV14 and TRBJ2-3, with 9 positions matching TRBD2. The CDR3 is 15 amino acids. V lost 0 bases to trimming and J lost 6 bases; unmatched junction nucleotides: 4. In germline, CDR1 is SGHDN, CDR2 FVKESK. CDR3: CASSQDGTSKDTQYF. CDR3 nucleotides: TGTGCCAGCAGCCAAGACGGGACTAGCAAGGATACGCAGTATTTT.

The genes are TRBV5-8 and TRBJ1-4; D gene ambiguous. V was shortened by 4 bases and J by 3 bases, with 13 bases between the two germline ends. Germline V gene data show CDR1 as SGHTS and CDR2 as YDEGEE. This CDR3 is 15 amino acids long. The CDR3 DNA reads as TGTGCCAGCAGCCCGGAAGTAGGGCCTAATGAAAAACTGTTTTTT. Translating it yields CASSPEVGPNEKLFF. The complete variable domain, with remaining parts taken from reference TRBV5-8 and TRBJ1-4, reads EAGVTQSPTHLIKTRGQQATLRCSPISGHTSVYWYQQALGLGLQFLLWYDEGEERNRGNFPPRFSGRQFPNYSSELNVNALELEDSALYLCASSPEVGPNEKLFFGSGTQLSVL.

The CDR3 loop is CASSLTGGGLLAEAFF. CDR3 sequence (DNA): TGTGCCAGCAGCCTAACGGGCGGGGGGTTACTCGCTGAAGCTTTCTTT. The V call is TRBV7-9, the J call TRBJ1-1; possibly TRBD1 for D (5 bases). The ends were cut back, 5 bases at V and 6 bases at J, with 22 bases in the middle. Germline V gene sequence: CDR1 SEHNR, CDR2 FQNEAQ (reference sequence). The CDR3 runs 16 residues.

The gene calls are TRBV18 and TRBJ1-1; 9 bases line up with TRBD1. CDR3 length: 15 amino acids. Germline V CDR1 and CDR2: KGHSH, LQKENI. V gave up 6 bases and J gave up 5 bases; unmatched junction bases: 10. CDR3 sequence: CASSQTGTGRTEAFF. DNA for the CDR3: TGTGCCAGCTCTCAAACCGGGACAGGGAGAACTGAAGCTTTCTTT.

This clone was detected once. The CDR3 DNA reads as TGTGCCTGGAGTGTAGTGGGGGAAGAACGCGATGAGCAGTTCTTC. Translation: CAWSVVGEERDEQFF. The chain is built from TRBV30 and TRBJ2-1; D assignment may be TRBD1 or TRBD2 (5 bases each). CDR1 is GTSNPN and CDR2 is SVGIG in the germline V gene (reference sequence). The CDR3 is 15 amino acids. The germline V and J ends were trimmed by 0 bases and 8 bases, with 17 bases remaining between them.

V is TRBV4-1 and J is TRBJ2-1; D is unclear. The CDR3 length is 15 residues. The V gene's germline CDR1 is MGHRA and CDR2 YSYEKL. Trimming removed 1 base from V and 0 bases from J, with 7 bases in between. DNA of the CDR3: TGCGCCAGCAGCCAAGGGCGGAGCTCCTACAATGAGCAGTTCTTC. Its translation: CASSQGRSSYNEQFF.

This CDR3 is CASGYPRGSNYGYTF. The CDR3 DNA reads TGTGCCAGCGGATACCCTCGGGGGTCAAACTATGGCTACACCTTC. The chain employs TRBV5-6 and TRBJ1-2; D might be TRBD1 (5 bases). The germline gives CDR1 SGHDT, CDR2 YYEEEE. The CDR3 covers 15 residues. Trimming removed 7 bases at V and 2 bases at J, with 18 bases between.

This rearrangement joins TRBV11-2 to TRBJ2-4; either TRBD1 or TRBD2 may fit D (7 bases each). Germline V gene data show CDR1 as SGHAT and CDR2 as FQNNGV. The CDR3 is 14 amino acids. The ends were cut back, 1 base at V and 5 bases at J, with 9 bases in the middle. The CDR3 reads CASSLAGGENIQYF. The CDR3 DNA is TGTGCCAGCAGCTTAGCAGGGGGGGAAAACATTCAGTACTTC.

The chain's CDR3 is CASSRQNYGYTF. Here the CDR3 DNA reads TGTGCCAGCAGCCGACAGAACTATGGCTACACCTTC. The gene calls are TRBV6-5 and TRBJ1-2; tentatively, D is TRBD1 (5 bases). The germline gives CDR1 MNHEY, CDR2 SVGAGI. The CDR3 is 12 amino acids. V was trimmed by 6 bases and J by 2 bases, leaving 7 bases between them.

The rearrangement uses TRBV6-5 and TRBJ1-1, with D uncertain. Trimming took 6 bases from V and 3 from J, leaving 11 bases between them. CDR3 size: 13 residues. Germline loops: CDR1 MNHEY, CDR2 SVGAGI. The CDR3 loop is CASRRITDTEAFF. CDR3 coding DNA: TGTGCCAGCAGACGCATTACGGACACTGAAGCTTTCTTT.

This clone was picked up one time. This chain connects TRBV11-2 to TRBJ1-6, with D uncertain. This CDR3 comprises 14 residues. Germline values: CDR1 SGHAT, CDR2 FQNNGV. V gave up 4 bases and J gave up 5 bases, with 9 bases separating them. The CDR3 DNA follows: TGTGCCAGCAGCTCCTCAACCCATAATTCACCCCTCCACTTT. Amino acids: CASSSSTHNSPLHF.

The chain is built from TRBV7-3 and TRBJ1-3; D remains ambiguous. The CDR3 loop spans 16 amino acids. The germline CDR1 and CDR2 sequences are SGHTA and FQGTGA. V lost 5 bases and J lost 0, with 14 bases in between. CDR3 nucleotide sequence: TGTGCCAGCAGCCTAAGTTACCGCTTCTCTGGAAACACCATATATTTT. It is translated as CASSLSYRFSGNTIYF.

V and J are TRBV5-1 and TRBJ2-5; the D gene is possibly TRBD2 (6 bases). From germline, CDR1 is SGHRS and CDR2 YFSETQ. The length of the CDR3 is 14 residues. V was clipped by 3 bases and J by 1 base, with 10 bases between them. The CDR3 here is CASSSGTGQETQYF. CDR3 DNA sequence: TGCGCCAGCAGCTCCGGGACTGGCCAAGAGACCCAGTACTTC.